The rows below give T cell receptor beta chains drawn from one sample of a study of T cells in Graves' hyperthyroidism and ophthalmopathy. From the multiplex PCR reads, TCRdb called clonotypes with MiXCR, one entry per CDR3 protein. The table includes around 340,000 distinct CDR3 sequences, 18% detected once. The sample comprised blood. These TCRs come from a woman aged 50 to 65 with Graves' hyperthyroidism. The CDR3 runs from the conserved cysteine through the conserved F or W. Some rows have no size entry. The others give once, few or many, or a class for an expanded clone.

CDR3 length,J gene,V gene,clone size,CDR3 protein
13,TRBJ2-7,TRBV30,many,CAWSVQPGRRQYF
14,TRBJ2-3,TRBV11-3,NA,CASSLWQGTDTQYF
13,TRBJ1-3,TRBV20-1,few,CSAGDRAFNTIYF
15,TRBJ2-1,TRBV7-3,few,CASSQRGVSYNEQFF
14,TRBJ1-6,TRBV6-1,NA,CASRRQGSDSPLHF
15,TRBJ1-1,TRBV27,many,CASSSAGVENTEAFF
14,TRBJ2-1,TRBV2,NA,CASSVSGATGEQFF
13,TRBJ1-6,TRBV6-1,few,CASAVNYNSPLHF
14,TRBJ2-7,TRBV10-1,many,CASSRGTSPSEQYF
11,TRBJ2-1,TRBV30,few,CAFSIPNEQFF
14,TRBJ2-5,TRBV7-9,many,CASSPAGGQETQYF
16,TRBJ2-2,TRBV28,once,CASSSLISTNTGELFF
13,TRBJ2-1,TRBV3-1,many,CASSQHQGPEQFF
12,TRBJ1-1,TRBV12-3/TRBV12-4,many,CASSVLGTEAFF
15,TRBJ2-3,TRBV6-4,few,CASSEREATTDTQYF
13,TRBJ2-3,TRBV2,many,CASSEGGTDTQYF
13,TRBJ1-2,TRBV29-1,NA,CSVVSQGLYGYTF
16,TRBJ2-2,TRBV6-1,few,CASSWVPGRGTGELFF
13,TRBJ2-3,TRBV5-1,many,CASSLELYLAQYF
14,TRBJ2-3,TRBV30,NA,CAWSLAGGLDTQYF
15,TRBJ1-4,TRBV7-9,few,CASSLAGQGNEKLFF
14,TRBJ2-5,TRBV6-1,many,CASSPSDREETQYF
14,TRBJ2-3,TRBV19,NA,CASSGTGETDTQYF
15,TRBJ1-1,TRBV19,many,CASSPDSPRDTEAFF
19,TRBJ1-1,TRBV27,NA,CASSFGTGGRQSMNTEAFF
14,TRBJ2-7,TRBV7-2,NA,CASSHGTARTEQYF
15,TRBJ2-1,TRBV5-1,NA,CASSLGRGPNNEQFF
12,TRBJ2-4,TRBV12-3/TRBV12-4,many,CASSFRGGIQYF
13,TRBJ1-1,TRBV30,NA,CAWSVDRRTEAFF
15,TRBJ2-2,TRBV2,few,CASSEDRGPGGELFF
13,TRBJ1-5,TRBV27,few,CASAKFGLMAQHF
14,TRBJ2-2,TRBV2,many,CASDRVSNTGELFF
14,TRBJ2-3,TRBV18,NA,CASSLQISTDTQYF
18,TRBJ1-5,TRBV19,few,CASRGWAGTGEGNQPQHF
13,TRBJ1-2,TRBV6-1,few,CASTKGRYYGYTF
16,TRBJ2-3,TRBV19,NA,CASKPPGTGVTDTQYF
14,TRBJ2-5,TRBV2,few,CASSDRGSQGTQYF
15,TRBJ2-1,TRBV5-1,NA,CASRLLAGEHNEQFF
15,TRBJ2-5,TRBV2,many,CASGGGGAYGETQYF
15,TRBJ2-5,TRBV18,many,CASSRDLESRETQYF
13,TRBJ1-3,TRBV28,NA,CASRGDRGNTIYF
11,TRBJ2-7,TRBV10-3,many,CAISNGREQYF
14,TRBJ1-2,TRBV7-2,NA,CATPRGTGDYGYTF
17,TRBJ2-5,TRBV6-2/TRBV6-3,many,CASSYSRTSGLPETQYF
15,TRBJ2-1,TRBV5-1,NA,CASSVEGLAPNEHFF
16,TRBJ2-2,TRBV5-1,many,CASSFQAGLGTGELFF